The sequence of this T cell receptor (beta chain) was determined in a study of identical twins. This clonotype was recorded at least ten times. Unique molecular identifiers were present on the cDNA, which also gained a universal primer site by template switching. In TCRdb, the 5' RACE reads were re-called with MiXCR into one record per CDR3 protein. Among roughly 240,000 distinct CDR3 sequences, approximately 7% were seen once, and the ten largest hold approximately 3.7%. Germline lookup yields CDR1 SGHAT and CDR2 FQNNGV. Germline trimming cut 3 bases from V and 8 bases from J; bases unmatched to any gene: 21. The CDR3 loop spans 20 amino acids. The same data also contributed to another study, on yellow fever vaccine responses in identical twins.

The chain couples TRBV11-2 to TRBJ2-1; 11 bases match TRBD2. Sequencing input: memory (CD45RO+) T cells sorted from blood. This receptor was taken from a woman younger than 35 in good health. This CDR3 reads CASSFLYPLAGGRVGDEQFF. CDR3 DNA: TGTGCCAGCAGCTTCCTATATCCTCTAGCGGGAGGTCGGGTAGGGGATGAGCAGTTCTTC.